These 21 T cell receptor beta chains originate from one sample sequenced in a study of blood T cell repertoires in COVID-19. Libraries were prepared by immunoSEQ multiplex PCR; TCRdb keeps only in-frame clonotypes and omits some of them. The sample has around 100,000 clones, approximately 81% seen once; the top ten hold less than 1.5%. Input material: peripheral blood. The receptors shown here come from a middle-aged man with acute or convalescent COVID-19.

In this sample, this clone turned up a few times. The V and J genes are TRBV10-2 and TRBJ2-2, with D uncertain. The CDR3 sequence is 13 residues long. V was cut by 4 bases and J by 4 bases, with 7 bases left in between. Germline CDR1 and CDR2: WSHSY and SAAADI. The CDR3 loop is CASSGSLTGELFF. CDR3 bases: TGCGCCAGCAGTGGGAGCCTCACCGGGGAGCTGTTTTTT.

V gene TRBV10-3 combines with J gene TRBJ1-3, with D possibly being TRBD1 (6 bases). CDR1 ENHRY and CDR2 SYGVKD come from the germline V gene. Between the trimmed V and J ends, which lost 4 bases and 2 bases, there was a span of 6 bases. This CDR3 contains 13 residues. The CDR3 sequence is CAISGTAGNTIYF. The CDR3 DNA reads TGTGCCATCAGTGGGACAGCTGGAAACACCATATATTTT.

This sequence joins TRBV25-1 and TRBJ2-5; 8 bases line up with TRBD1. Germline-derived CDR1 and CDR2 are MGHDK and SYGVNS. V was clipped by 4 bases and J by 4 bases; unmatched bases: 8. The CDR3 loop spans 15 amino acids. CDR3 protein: CASSVPRGLGETQYF. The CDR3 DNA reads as TGTGCCAGCAGTGTCCCCAGGGGGCTAGGAGAGACCCAGTACTTC.

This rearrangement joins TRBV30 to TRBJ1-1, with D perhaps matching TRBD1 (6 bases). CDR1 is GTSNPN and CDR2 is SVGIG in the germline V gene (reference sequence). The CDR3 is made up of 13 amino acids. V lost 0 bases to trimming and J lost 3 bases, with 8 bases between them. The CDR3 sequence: CAWSVRGDTEAFF. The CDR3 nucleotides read TGTGCCTGGAGTGTCAGGGGCGACACTGAAGCTTTCTTT.

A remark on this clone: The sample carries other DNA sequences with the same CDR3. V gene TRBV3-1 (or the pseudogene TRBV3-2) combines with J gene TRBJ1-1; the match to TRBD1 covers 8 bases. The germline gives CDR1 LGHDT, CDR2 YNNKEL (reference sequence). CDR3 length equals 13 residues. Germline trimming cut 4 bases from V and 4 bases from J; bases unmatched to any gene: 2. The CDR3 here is CASSLTGGTEAFF. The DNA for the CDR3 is TGTGCCAGCAGCCTAACAGGGGGCACTGAAGCTTTCTTT.

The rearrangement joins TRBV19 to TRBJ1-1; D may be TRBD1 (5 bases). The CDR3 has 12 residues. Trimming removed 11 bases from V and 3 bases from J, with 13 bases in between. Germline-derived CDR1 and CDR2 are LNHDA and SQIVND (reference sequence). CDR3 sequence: CASGERHTEAFF. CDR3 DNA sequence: TGTGCCTCGGGGGAACGGCACACTGAAGCTTTCTTT.

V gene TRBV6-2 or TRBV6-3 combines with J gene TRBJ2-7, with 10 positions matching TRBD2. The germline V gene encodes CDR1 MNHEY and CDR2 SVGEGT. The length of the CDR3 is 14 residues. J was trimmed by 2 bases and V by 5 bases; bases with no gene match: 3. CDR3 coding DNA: TGTGCCAGCAGTCCCGGACTAGCGGCCTACGAGCAGTACTTC. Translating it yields CASSPGLAAYEQYF.

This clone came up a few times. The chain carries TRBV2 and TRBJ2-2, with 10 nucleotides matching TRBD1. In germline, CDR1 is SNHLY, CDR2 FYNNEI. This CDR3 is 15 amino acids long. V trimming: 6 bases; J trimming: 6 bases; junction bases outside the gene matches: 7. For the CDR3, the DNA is TGTGCCAGCAGCATGGGACAGGGGAAGGCCGGGGAGCTGTTTTTT. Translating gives CASSMGQGKAGELFF.

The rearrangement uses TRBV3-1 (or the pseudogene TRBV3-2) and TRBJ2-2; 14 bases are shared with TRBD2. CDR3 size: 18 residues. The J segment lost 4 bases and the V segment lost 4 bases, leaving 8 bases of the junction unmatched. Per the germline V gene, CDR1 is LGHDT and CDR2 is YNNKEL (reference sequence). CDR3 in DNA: TGTGCCAGCAGCCGTACCCCGGGACTAGCGGGAGTCACCGGGGAGCTGTTTTTT. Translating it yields CASSRTPGLAGVTGELFF.

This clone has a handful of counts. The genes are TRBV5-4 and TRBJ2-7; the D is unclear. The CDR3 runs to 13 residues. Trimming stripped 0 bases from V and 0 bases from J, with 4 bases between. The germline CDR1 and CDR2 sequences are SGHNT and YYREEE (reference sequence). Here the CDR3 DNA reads TGTGCCAGCAGCTTGGACTTCTCCTACGAGCAGTACTTC. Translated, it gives CASSLDFSYEQYF.

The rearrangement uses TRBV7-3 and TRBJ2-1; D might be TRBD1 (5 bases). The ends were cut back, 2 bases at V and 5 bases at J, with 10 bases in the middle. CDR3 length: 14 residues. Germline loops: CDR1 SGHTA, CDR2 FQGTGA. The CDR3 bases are TGTGCCAGCAGCTTAGGGGCAGCCCACAATGAGCAGTTCTTC. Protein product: CASSLGAAHNEQFF.

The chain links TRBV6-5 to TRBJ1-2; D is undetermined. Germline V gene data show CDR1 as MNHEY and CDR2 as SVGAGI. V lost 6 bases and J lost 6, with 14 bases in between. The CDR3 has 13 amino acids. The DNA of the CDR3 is TGTGCCAGCAGGAAAGCAGGTTCACATGGCTACACCTTC. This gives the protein CASRKAGSHGYTF.

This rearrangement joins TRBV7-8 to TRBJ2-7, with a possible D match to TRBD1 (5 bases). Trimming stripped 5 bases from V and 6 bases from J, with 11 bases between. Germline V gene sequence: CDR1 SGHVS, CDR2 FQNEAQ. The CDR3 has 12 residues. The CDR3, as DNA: TGTGCCAGCAGCCCCAGGGTGGGCGAGCAGTACTTC. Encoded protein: CASSPRVGEQYF.

For the CDR3, the DNA is TGTGCCAGCAGCTTAACGACAGGGCCCAACACTGAAGCTTTCTTT. Translation: CASSLTTGPNTEAFF. J is TRBJ1-1 and V is TRBV7-2, with TRBD1 matching 7 bases. With 2 bases clipped from V and 2 bases from J, the junction kept 5 bases outside the gene matches. Germline lookup yields CDR1 SGHTA and CDR2 FQGNSA. The CDR3 spans 15 residues.

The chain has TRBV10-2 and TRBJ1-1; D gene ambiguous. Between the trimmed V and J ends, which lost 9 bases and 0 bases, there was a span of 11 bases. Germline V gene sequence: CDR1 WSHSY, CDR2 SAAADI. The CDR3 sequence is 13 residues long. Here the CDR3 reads CARSPGMNTEAFF. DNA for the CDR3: TGCGCCAGATCTCCGGGGATGAACACTGAAGCTTTCTTT.

CDR3 sequence reads: CATGVPPYEQYF. The CDR3 coding sequence is TGTGCCACAGGGGTACCGCCCTACGAGCAGTACTTC. The rearrangement joins TRBV6-5 to TRBJ2-7, with D possibly being TRBD1 (6 bases). The CDR3 consists of 12 residues. V was clipped by 10 bases and J by 2 bases, with 12 bases between them. Per the germline V gene, CDR1 is MNHEY and CDR2 is SVGAGI.

CDR3 bases: TGTGCCAGCAGTTTTCTAGGGGGCGCAGATACGCAGTATTTT. It yields the protein CASSFLGGADTQYF. The gene calls are TRBV28 and TRBJ2-3; 7 bases map to TRBD1. Germline CDR1 MDHEN, CDR2 SYDVKM. Trimming removed 3 bases from V and 4 bases from J; junction bases left unmatched: 4. The CDR3 consists of 14 residues.

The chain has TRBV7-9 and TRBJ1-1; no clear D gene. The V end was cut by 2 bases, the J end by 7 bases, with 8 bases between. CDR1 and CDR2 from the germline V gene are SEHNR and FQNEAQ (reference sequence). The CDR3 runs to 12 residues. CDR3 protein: CASSLRVIEAFF. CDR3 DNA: TGTGCCAGCAGCTTACGCGTAATTGAAGCTTTCTTT. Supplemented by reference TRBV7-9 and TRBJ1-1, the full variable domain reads DTGVSQNPRHKITKRGQNVTFRCDPISEHNRLYWYRQTLGQGPEFLTYFQNEAQLEKSRLLSDRFSAERPKGSFSTLEIQRTEQGDSAMYLCASSLRVIEAFFGQGTRLTVV.

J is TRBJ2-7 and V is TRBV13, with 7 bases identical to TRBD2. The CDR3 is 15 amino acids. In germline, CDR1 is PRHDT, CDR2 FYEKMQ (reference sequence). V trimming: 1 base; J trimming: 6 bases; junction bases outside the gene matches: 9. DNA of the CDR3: TGTGCCAGCAGCTTAGCTAGCGGCCATGTTGGCGAGCAGTACTTC. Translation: CASSLASGHVGEQYF.

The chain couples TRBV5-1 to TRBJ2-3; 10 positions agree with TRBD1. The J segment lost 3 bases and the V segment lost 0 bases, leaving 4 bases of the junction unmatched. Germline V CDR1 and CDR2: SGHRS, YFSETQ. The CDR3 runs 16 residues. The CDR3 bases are TGCGCCAGCAGCTTGGCGGGACAGGGGTGGACAGATACGCAGTATTTT. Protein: CASSLAGQGWTDTQYF.

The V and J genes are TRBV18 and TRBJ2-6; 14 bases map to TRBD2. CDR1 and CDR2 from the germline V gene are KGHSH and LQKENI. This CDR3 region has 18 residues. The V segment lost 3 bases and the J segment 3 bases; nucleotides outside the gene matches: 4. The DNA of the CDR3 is TGTGCCAGCTCACCGGGACTAGCGGGAGATGGTGGGGCCAACGTCCTGACTTTC. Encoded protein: CASSPGLAGDGGANVLTF.